Listed below are T cell receptor beta chains from one sample, sequenced in a study of blood T cell repertoires in COVID-19. The data were produced by immunoSEQ multiplex PCR, yet TCRdb's version contains in-frame clones alone and is incomplete. The sample contains 120,000 or so clones, about 70% of which appear only once. The specimen was peripheral blood. These receptors were taken from a woman in her 70s with acute or convalescent COVID-19. CDR3s include the opening cysteine and the closing phenylalanine or tryptophan. The order of the fields is D gene, V gene, clone size, J gene, CDR3 DNA, CDR3 protein. A D gene is named only where the DNA matches it firmly. The size of a clone is reported for some rows only, either as once, few or many, or as a class for expanded clones.

>NA|TRBV4-3|NA|TRBJ2-3
TGCGCCAGCAGCCAAAGTGCTAATCGGGGGGATACGCAGTATTTT
CASSQSANRGDTQYF
>NA|TRBV5-1|NA|TRBJ2-1
TGCGCCAGCAATAACAGGGTTAGAAATGAGCAGTTCTTC
CASNNRVRNEQFF
>NA|TRBV5-8|NA|TRBJ1-2
TGTGCCAGCAGCTTGGGACAGGCCGTCTCTAACGGCTACACCTTC
CASSLGQAVSNGYTF
>NA|TRBV4-1|NA|TRBJ2-4
TGCGCCAGCAGCCAAGATCGGCAGGGGGGACAGTACTTC
CASSQDRQGGQYF
>NA|TRBV11-2|NA|TRBJ2-7
TGTGCCAGCAGCTTAGATCAGGGCCGCAGCTCCTACGAGCAGTACTTC
CASSLDQGRSSYEQYF
>NA|TRBV6-2/TRBV6-3|NA|TRBJ2-3
TGTGCCAGCAGTTACACGGGGAATACGCAGTATTTT
CASSYTGNTQYF
>NA|TRBV5-4|NA|TRBJ1-5
TGTGCCAGCAGTCTGGACAGAAATAGCAATCAGCCCCAGCATTTT
CASSLDRNSNQPQHF
>NA|TRBV19|few|TRBJ1-4
TGTGCCAGTAGTATAGAGGACGGCAGGGGAGAAAAACTGTTTTTT
CASSIEDGRGEKLFF
>NA|TRBV7-2|once|TRBJ1-2
TGTGCCAGCAGCCACCGACAGGACTATGGCTACACCTTC
CASSHRQDYGYTF
>NA|TRBV21-1|NA|TRBJ2-4
TGTGCCAGCAGCAAAGTGTCCCGGGGGGCCAACATTCAGTACTTC
CASSKVSRGANIQYF
>TRBD1|TRBV28|NA|TRBJ1-5
TGTGCCAGCATCCGGGGACAGTTCAATCAGCCCCAGCATTTT
CASIRGQFNQPQHF
>TRBD2|TRBV29-1|NA|TRBJ2-7
TGCAGCGTTCGGACTAGCGGGGACTACGAGCAGTACTTC
CSVRTSGDYEQYF
>TRBD1|TRBV30|NA|TRBJ1-1
TGTGCCTGGAGCAGGGGGCTGAACACTGAAGCTTTCTTT
CAWSRGLNTEAFF
>NA|TRBV9|few|TRBJ2-3
TGTGCCAGCAGCGTCAAGGCGGCGAGCACAGATACGCAGTATTTT
CASSVKAASTDTQYF
>NA|TRBV29-1|few|TRBJ1-1
TGCAGCGTTGAAGCGGGGGGAGCCGAAGCTTTCTTT
CSVEAGGAEAFF
>NA|TRBV2|NA|TRBJ1-6
TGTGCCAGCAGTGATCAGGTCGCCGGGAGCTCCTATAATTCACCCCTCCACTTT
CASSDQVAGSSYNSPLHF
>TRBD1|TRBV2|NA|TRBJ1-3
TGTGCCAGCAATATCCAGGGGGTTTTATCTGGAAACACCATATATTTT
CASNIQGVLSGNTIYF
>NA|TRBV4-3|once|TRBJ1-2
TGCGCCAGCAGCCAATCTCAGGGGAACTCAAACTATGGCTACACCTTC
CASSQSQGNSNYGYTF
>NA|TRBV5-5|NA|TRBJ2-1
TGTGCCAGCAGCACGGACAGAGCCTTGAGCTCCTACAATGAGCAGTTCTTC
CASSTDRALSSYNEQFF
>TRBD1|TRBV30|NA|TRBJ2-2
TGTGCCTGGAGTCTGGGACAGGGGGGGACCGGGGAGCTGTTTTTT
CAWSLGQGGTGELFF
>NA|TRBV11-2|NA|TRBJ2-7
TGTGCCAGCAGCTTAGCAGGATCCTACGAGCAGTACTTC
CASSLAGSYEQYF
>NA|TRBV27|NA|TRBJ1-2
TGTGCCAGCAGTTTACAGGGTGGGCAGGGTGGCTACACCTTC
CASSLQGGQGGYTF
>TRBD1|TRBV5-1|NA|TRBJ1-2
TGCGCCAGCAGCTTGGTCCCGGGACAGAACTATGGCTACACCTTC
CASSLVPGQNYGYTF
>NA|TRBV21-1|NA|TRBJ2-7
TGTGCCAGCAGCAAAGCCGCGGGACTAGCGGGACCCTACGAGCAGTACTTC
CASSKAAGLAGPYEQYF
>NA|TRBV5-4|NA|TRBJ2-5
TGTGCCAGCAGCCCCCTCGGGAGTGTCCAAGAGACCCAGTACTTC
CASSPLGSVQETQYF
>TRBD1|TRBV20-1|NA|TRBJ1-1
TGCAGTGCTAGTCTGGAGGGGGCTGGCACTGAAGCTTTCTTT
CSASLEGAGTEAFF
>NA|TRBV30|NA|TRBJ2-1
TGTGCCTGGGTGGTAGCCCATGAGCAGTTCTTC
CAWVVAHEQFF
>NA|TRBV2|NA|TRBJ2-1
TGTGCCAGCAGCAGGGTGGGTGAGCAGTTCTTC
CASSRVGEQFF
>NA|TRBV2|NA|TRBJ2-3
TGTGCCAGCAGCTGGGAGAGTAGGAGTCGAGATACGCAGTATTTT
CASSWESRSRDTQYF
>TRBD1|TRBV18|NA|TRBJ1-4
TGTGCCAGCTCATGGGGACAGGGGAGCGAAAAACTGTTTTTT
CASSWGQGSEKLFF
>NA|TRBV27|NA|TRBJ2-7
TGTGCCAGCAGGGATTCCGGGAGACACGAGCAGTACTTC
CASRDSGRHEQYF
>TRBD1|TRBV9|NA|TRBJ2-7
TGTGCCAGCAGCGGACCGGGACAGGTCGACGAGCAGTACTTC
CASSGPGQVDEQYF
>TRBD1|TRBV5-1|NA|TRBJ2-7
TGCGCCAGCAGCTCCCGGGACAGGGGCGAGCAGTACTTC
CASSSRDRGEQYF
>TRBD1|TRBV5-6|few|TRBJ1-1
TGTGCCAGCAGCTTGGTCGTGACAGGGGATGCTTTCTTT
CASSLVVTGDAFF
>NA|TRBV19|few|TRBJ2-3
TGTGCCAGTAGTATCTCGGGTGGGTCTAGCACAGATACGCAGTATTTT
CASSISGGSSTDTQYF
>NA|TRBV5-1|NA|TRBJ1-5
TGCGCCAGCAGCTTGCGGGGAAATAGCAATCAGCCCCAGCATTTT
CASSLRGNSNQPQHF
>NA|TRBV7-3|NA|TRBJ2-1
TGTGCCAGCAGCTTACGCGGAGTGGCCTACAATGAGCAGTTCTTC
CASSLRGVAYNEQFF
>TRBD2|TRBV11-2|NA|TRBJ2-2
TGTGCCAGCAGCCGGACTAGCGGGGGGCTCGGCACCGGGGAGCTGTTTTTT
CASSRTSGGLGTGELFF